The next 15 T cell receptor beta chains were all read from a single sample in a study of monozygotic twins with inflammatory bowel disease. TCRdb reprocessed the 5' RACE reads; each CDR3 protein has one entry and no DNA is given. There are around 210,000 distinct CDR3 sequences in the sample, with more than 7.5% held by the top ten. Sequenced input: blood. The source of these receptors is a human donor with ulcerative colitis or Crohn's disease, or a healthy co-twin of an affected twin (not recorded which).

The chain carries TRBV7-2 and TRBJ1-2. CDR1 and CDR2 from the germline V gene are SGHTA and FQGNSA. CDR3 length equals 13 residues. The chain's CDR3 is CASSLERRHGYTF.

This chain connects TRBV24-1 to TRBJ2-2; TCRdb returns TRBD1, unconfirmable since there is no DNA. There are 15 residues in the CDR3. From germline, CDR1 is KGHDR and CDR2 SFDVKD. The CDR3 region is CATSASGGNTGELFF.

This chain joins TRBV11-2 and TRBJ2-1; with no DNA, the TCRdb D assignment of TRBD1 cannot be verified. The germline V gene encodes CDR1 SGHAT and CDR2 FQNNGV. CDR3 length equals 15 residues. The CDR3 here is CACATGVTSYNEQFF.

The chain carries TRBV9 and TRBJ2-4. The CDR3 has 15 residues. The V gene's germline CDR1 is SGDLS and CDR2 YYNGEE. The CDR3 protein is CASSVAGNSYDIQYF.

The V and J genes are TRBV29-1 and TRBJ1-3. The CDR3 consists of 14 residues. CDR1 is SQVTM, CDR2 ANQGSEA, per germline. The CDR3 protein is CSVSTRRNGNTIYF. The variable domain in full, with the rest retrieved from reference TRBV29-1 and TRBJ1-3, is SAVISQKPSRDICQRGTSLTIQCQVDSQVTMMFWYRQQPGQSLTLIATANQGSEATYESGFVIDKFPISRPNLTFSTLTVSNMSPEDSSIYLCSVSTRRNGNTIYFGEGSWLTVV.

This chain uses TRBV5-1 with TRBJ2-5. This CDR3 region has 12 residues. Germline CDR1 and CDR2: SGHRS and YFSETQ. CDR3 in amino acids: CASSNAMGTQYF.

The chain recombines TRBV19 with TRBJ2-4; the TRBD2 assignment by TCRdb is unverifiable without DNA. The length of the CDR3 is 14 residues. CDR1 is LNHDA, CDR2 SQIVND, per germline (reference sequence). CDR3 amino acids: CASSALDSGNIQYF.

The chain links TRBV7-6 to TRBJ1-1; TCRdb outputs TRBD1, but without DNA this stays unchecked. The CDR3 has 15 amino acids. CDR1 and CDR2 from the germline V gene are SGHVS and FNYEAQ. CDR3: CASSPLGGLNTEAFF.

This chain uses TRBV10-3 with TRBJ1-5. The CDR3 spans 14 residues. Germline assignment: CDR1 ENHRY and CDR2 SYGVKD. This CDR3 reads CAISEGDSNQPQHF.

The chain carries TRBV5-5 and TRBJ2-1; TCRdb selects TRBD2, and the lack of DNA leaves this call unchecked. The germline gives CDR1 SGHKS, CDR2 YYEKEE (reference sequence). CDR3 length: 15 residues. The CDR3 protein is CASSGGLASYNEQFF.

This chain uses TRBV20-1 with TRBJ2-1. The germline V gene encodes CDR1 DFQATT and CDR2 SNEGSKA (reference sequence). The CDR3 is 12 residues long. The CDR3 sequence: CSASLESNEQFF.

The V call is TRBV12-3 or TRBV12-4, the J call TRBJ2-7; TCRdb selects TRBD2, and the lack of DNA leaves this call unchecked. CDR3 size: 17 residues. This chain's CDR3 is CASSWTSGSWGAYEQYF.

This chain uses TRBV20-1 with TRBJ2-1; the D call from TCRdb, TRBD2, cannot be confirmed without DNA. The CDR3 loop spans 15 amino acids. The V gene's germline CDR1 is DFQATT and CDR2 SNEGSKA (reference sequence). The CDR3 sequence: CSARGQAGGYNEQFF.

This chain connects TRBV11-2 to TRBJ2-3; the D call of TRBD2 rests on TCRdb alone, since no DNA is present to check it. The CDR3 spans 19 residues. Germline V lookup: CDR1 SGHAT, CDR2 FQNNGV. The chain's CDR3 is CASSTRGGASGRGLYTQYF.

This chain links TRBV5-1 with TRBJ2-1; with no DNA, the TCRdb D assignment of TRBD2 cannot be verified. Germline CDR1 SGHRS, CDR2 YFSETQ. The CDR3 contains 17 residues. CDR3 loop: CASSLGPGTSGYNEQFF.